A selection of T cell receptor beta chains follows, all from one sample in a study of memory CD4+ T cells and cytomegalovirus serostatus. The table came from immunoSEQ multiplex PCR; TCRdb's copy has only in-frame clones and leaves some out. The sample carries 45,000 to 60,000 clones, more than 70% recorded once. Sequencing input: memory CD4+ T cells from blood. The origin of the receptors is an adult in good health and CMV-seropositive. Both conserved end residues are part of each CDR3. D genes are given only for firm matches. Clone size is not always given. Where it is, it says once, few, many or a class for expanded clones.

d_call j_call cdr3_length clone_size v_call cdr3_nt cdr3_aa
TRBD1 TRBJ1-4 15 few TRBV5-6 TGTGCCAGCAGCTTGAGGCTGACAGGGGGAGAAAAACTGTTTTTT CASSLRLTGGEKLFF
. TRBJ2-7 16 . TRBV6-5 TGTGCCAGCAGTTACTCTGGGGGAGCCCCGCGCTACGAGCAGTACTTC CASSYSGGAPRYEQYF
TRBD2 TRBJ2-2 15 . TRBV7-7 TGTGCTAGCAGCTTAGATGGACTAGGACACGGGGAGCTGTTTTTT CASSLDGLGHGELFF
TRBD1 TRBJ1-3 15 . TRBV19 TGTGCCAGTAGTGCTCACAGGGGTAACGGAAACACCATATATTTT CASSAHRGNGNTIYF
. TRBJ1-1 15 . TRBV28 TGTGCCAGCAGTTTGAGGGGCCCCCGGAACACTGAAGCTTTCTTT CASSLRGPRNTEAFF
. TRBJ1-1 14 . TRBV29-1 TGCAGCGTTGTTTTCCAAGGGGTCTACACTGAAGCTTTCTTT CSVVFQGVYTEAFF
. TRBJ2-7 11 . TRBV20-1 TGCAGTGCCACTCAATACGGGGAGCAGTACTTC CSATQYGEQYF
. TRBJ2-6 16 few TRBV7-8 TGTGCCAGCAGCTTAGGTGTGAGCTCTGGGGCCAACGTCCTGACTTTC CASSLGVSSGANVLTF
. TRBJ2-7 15 . TRBV9 TGTGCCAGCAGTTCCGACGGAGGAGGCCCCTACGAGCAGTACTTC CASSSDGGGPYEQYF
. TRBJ1-4 15 few TRBV7-8 TGTGCCAGCAGCTTCACAGGGTTGGGGAATGAAAAACTGTTTTTT CASSFTGLGNEKLFF
. TRBJ2-7 15 . TRBV2 TGTGCCAGCAGGAGGGAGCGGACCACCTCCTACGAGCAGTACTTC CASRRERTTSYEQYF